This T cell receptor beta chain was sequenced for a study of beta chain features in type 1 diabetes (dated by TCRdb to the late 2010s). Regarding the research as a whole: Mean age, gender distribution, total cell number and subset yield did not differ between patients and healthy donors. A total of approximately 100 million sorted cells were examined across all samples, and the number of cells per subset was strongly correlated with RNA yield. In the study, recently diagnosed type 1 diabetes patients and matched healthy donors were compared on the TCRB repertoires of their sorted circulating CD4+ T cell subsets. Regulatory and stem cell-like memory subsets were isolated from only 8 patients and about eight healthy donors, whereas naive and central memory subsets came from all 30 or so donors.

At the junction V is shortened by 3 bases and J by 1 base, with 13 bases in between. Reading the germline V gene (reference sequence) gives CDR1 GTSNPN and CDR2 SVGIG. Including the terminal cysteine and phenylalanine, the CDR3 comprises 15 residues. Solely the CDR3 DNA is kept, with 45 bases framed from the first base. In this sample, this clone turned up a few times. Its specific antigen is unknown. Per-base quality was not reported, and no clone a single base away is much larger than it. The entire isolated RNA was reverse transcribed using the High Capacity cDNA Reverse Transcription Kit, and thus expressed TCRB transcripts were sequenced. Deep immunoSEQ sequencing was applied to naive, central memory and regulatory T cell samples, giving an average of around 3.4 million total reads per sample. After sorted cells were lysed in RLT buffer, RNA was extracted with DNase-treated RNeasy Micro or Mini kits, with the choice depending on cell number. To prevent cross-contamination, each cell subset was processed individually, whereas patient and healthy donor samples were processed jointly. The immunoSEQ multiplex PCR was used to amplify TCRB sequences from cDNA, generating 87-bp fragments that spanned the CDR3 region. Sequencing of the amplicons was performed on the Illumina HiSeq platform. In the source study's methods: Synthetic template baselines were used to correct PCR bias computationally, reads within Hamming distance 2 were collapsed together, and singletons that could not be merged were discarded. By aligning reads against IMGT, V, D and J genes, CDR3 length, and insertions or deletions at six rearrangement sites were assigned. Within each subset, clonotype counts were normalized to sorted cell number, and only after that were true diversity and Gini coefficients computed with the tcR R package. Repertoire sharing was quantified using the overlap coefficient calculated on TCRB nucleotide sequences. Out-of-frame TCRB sequences from naive cells were analyzed as a proxy for the pre-selection repertoire. This is the immuneACCESS table as TCRdb keeps it, with only in-frame sequences that have V and J called. A part of the clones is gone; compared with another copy, unresolved V genes explain less than half, and the rest is unexplained. V and J calls plus clone size are reproduced from that table; the DNA served to infer D and trimming. The sample table records around 600,000 clones; 12% of these occur just once. The top ten clones comprise more than 0.095% of the sample.

The investigation overall reported the following: PCR may preferentially amplify shorter templates, but because patient and control samples were amplified and corrected together, any resulting skew would affect both groups equally. Naive, central memory and regulatory TCRB repertoires appeared more similar among patients than among healthy donors. At VDJ recombination sites, type 1 diabetes patients had fewer insertions and more deleted nucleotides, which implies abnormalities in thymic rearrangement. Because cDNA rather than genomic DNA was sequenced, highly expressing activated cells could have been over-represented, although no difference in activation and CD3 levels was found between groups. Only small numbers of individuals were included in the HLA sub-analyses, which left unresolved whether HLA type had any influence on TCRB rearrangement. A moderate but significant shortening of TCRB CDR3 length was observed in type 1 diabetes patients in all four CD4+ subsets.

A single peripheral blood draw of around 120 mL on average was collected from each donor into heparinised tubes. A BD FACSAria II was used to sort naive, central memory, regulatory and stem cell-like memory CD4+ T cells with a panel that included CD45RO, CCR7, CD25, CD127, CD95 and CD27. All sorted populations exceeded 95% purity. Right away, PBMCs were isolated by Lymphoprep density gradient centrifugation and were stained directly, with no culture step. So that batch effects would be minimized, each experiment stained and sorted samples in pairs, pairing one healthy donor with one patient. This receptor chain uses TRBV30 and TRBJ2-1; the D region may be TRBD1 or TRBD2, each matching 6 bases equally. The sequence came from a man between 25 and 39 years old with type 1 diabetes. Sequencing was performed on naive CD4+ T cells from blood. This sample's cell subset or site label indicates: true naive CD4+ T cells. The CDR3: CAWRRGASSYNEQFF. The DNA reads TGTGCCTGGAGGAGGGGGGCCTCTTCCTACAATGAGCAGTTCTTC.